What follows are 22 T cell receptor beta chains derived from one specimen sequenced in a study of blood T cell repertoires in COVID-19. The data were produced by immunoSEQ multiplex PCR, yet TCRdb's version contains in-frame clones alone and is incomplete. Of more than 200,000 clones listed, around nine tenths are singletons. Material for sequencing was PBMCs or T cells enriched from blood (not recorded which). Source of these receptors: a woman aged 30 to 39 who had recovered from COVID-19.

This chain joins TRBV13 and TRBJ2-1; the D gene is possibly TRBD1 (7 bases). The V end was cut by 6 bases, the J end by 3 bases, with 15 bases between. Germline CDR1 PRHDT, CDR2 FYEKMQ (reference sequence). The CDR3 is 15 residues long. Here the CDR3 DNA reads TGTGCCAGCAGTTCCCCGGGGGACAGCTACAATGAGCAGTTCTTC. Its translation is CASSSPGDSYNEQFF.

In its sample, this clone was seen a few times. The genes are TRBV6-5 and TRBJ2-1; 13 bases match TRBD2. The CDR3 has 15 residues. From germline, CDR1 is MNHEY and CDR2 SVGAGI. V lost 8 bases, J lost 9 bases, and 10 bases stayed unmatched. In DNA, the CDR3 is TGTGCCAGCGGATCCGGACTAGCGGGAGTAAGTGAGCAGTTCTTC. Its protein is CASGSGLAGVSEQFF.

The rearrangement uses TRBV4-1 and TRBJ2-3; perhaps TRBD2 as D (5 bases). CDR3 size: 17 residues. Germline V lookup: CDR1 MGHRA, CDR2 YSYEKL. The V gene lost 0 bases and the J gene lost 0 bases, with 13 bases spanning the gap. CDR3 sequence: CASSQEDGLLSTDTQYF. The CDR3 DNA reads as TGCGCCAGCAGCCAAGAGGATGGACTCCTTAGCACAGATACGCAGTATTTT.

This clone was recorded only once. This chain links TRBV18 with TRBJ2-3; a possible D gene is TRBD2 (6 bases). The CDR3 spans 16 residues. V lost 6 bases and J 1 base, leaving 17 bases between the germline ends. In germline, CDR1 is KGHSH, CDR2 LQKENI. The CDR3 is CASSHYLERGTDTQYF. CDR3 nucleotides: TGTGCCAGCTCCCACTACCTCGAGCGGGGCACAGATACGCAGTATTTT.

The rearrangement uses TRBV7-9 and TRBJ1-1; D unclear. The CDR3 has 10 residues. CDR1 is SEHNR, CDR2 FQNEAQ, per germline (reference sequence). V lost 4 bases to trimming and J lost 7 bases, with 4 bases between them. CDR3 loop: CASSYSEAFF. Written as DNA, the CDR3 is TGTGCCAGCAGCTACAGTGAAGCTTTCTTT.

The chain recombines TRBV30 with TRBJ2-3, with 7 bases that match TRBD2. V was pared by 5 bases and J by 6 bases, with 14 bases of the junction left unmatched. The V gene's germline CDR1 is GTSNPN and CDR2 SVGIG (reference sequence). The CDR3 length is 15 residues. In DNA form, the CDR3 reads TGTGCCTGGGGCCGTTTAGCGGGCCCATCGGATACGCAGTATTTT. Its translation: CAWGRLAGPSDTQYF.

V usage is TRBV28 and J usage is TRBJ1-3; D is perhaps TRBD1 (6 bases). V was shortened by 5 bases and J by 3 bases, with 11 bases between the two germline ends. Germline V gene lookup returns CDR1 MDHEN and CDR2 SYDVKM. This CDR3 has 14 amino acids. This chain's CDR3 is CASSRGAYGNTIYF. DNA for the CDR3: TGTGCCAGCAGTCGGGGGGCTTATGGAAACACCATATATTTT.

The chain couples TRBV19 to TRBJ1-1; 7 bases fit TRBD1. The V segment lost 7 bases and the J segment 4 bases; nucleotides outside the gene matches: 15. The CDR3 is made up of 16 amino acids. The germline V gene has CDR1 LNHDA and CDR2 SQIVND (reference sequence). Here the CDR3 DNA reads TGTGCCAGTACCCCGCGGGACAGACCGGTGAGCACTGAAGCTTTCTTT. Protein product: CASTPRDRPVSTEAFF.

The J gene is TRBJ1-4, the V gene TRBV28, with D perhaps matching TRBD1 (6 bases). Trimming took 6 bases from V and 2 from J, leaving 22 bases between them. The CDR3 is made up of 18 amino acids. The germline CDR1 and CDR2 sequences are MDHEN and SYDVKM. The CDR3: CASSPVGGRSMTNEKLFF. As DNA, the CDR3 is TGTGCCAGCAGCCCAGTGGGGGGGCGCTCCATGACTAATGAAAAACTGTTTTTT.

The chain couples TRBV9 to TRBJ1-5; D unclear. The CDR3 runs to 15 residues. The V gene's germline CDR1 is SGDLS and CDR2 YYNGEE. Trimming left V 0 bases short and J 7 bases short, with 14 bases between. The CDR3 loop reads CASSVGLTGDQPQHF. Written as DNA, the CDR3 is TGTGCCAGCAGCGTAGGGTTGACGGGAGACCAGCCCCAGCATTTT.

The chain recombines TRBV6-2 or TRBV6-3 with TRBJ2-1; the D gene is possibly TRBD2 (5 bases). The CDR3 extends over 15 amino acids. Per the germline V gene, CDR1 is MNHEY and CDR2 is SVGEGT. V lost 4 bases and J 2 bases, leaving 12 bases between the germline ends. CDR3 nucleotide sequence: TGTGCCAGCAGTTCTGCGGGCCCCCCCTACAATGAGCAGTTCTTC. This sequence encodes CASSSAGPPYNEQFF.

This chain links TRBV7-2 with TRBJ1-5; TRBD1 is a possible D gene (6 bases). V gave up 5 bases and J gave up 0 bases, with 17 bases separating them. Germline values: CDR1 SGHTA, CDR2 FQGNSA. The CDR3 is 17 residues long. DNA of the CDR3: TGTGCCAGCAGCGGGAGCCGGGACACCTATAGCAATCAGCCCCAGCATTTT. Translation gives CASSGSRDTYSNQPQHF.

The CDR3 sequence: CASCTGGFFPFGYTF. DNA of the CDR3: TGTGCCAGCTGCACCGGAGGGTTTTTCCCCTTCGGCTACACCTTC. V usage is TRBV18 and J usage is TRBJ1-2; D gene ambiguous. The germline V gene has CDR1 KGHSH and CDR2 LQKENI. The CDR3 consists of 15 residues. Trimming removed 7 bases at V and 8 bases at J, with 23 bases between.

The chain uses TRBV2 and TRBJ2-2; no clear D. V lost 5 bases and J 3 bases, leaving 10 bases between the germline ends. Germline V gene sequence: CDR1 SNHLY, CDR2 FYNNEI. This CDR3 region has 14 residues. The DNA of the CDR3 is TGTGCCAGCAGTACCCCTAGATACACCGGGGAGCTGTTTTTT. Translated, it gives CASSTPRYTGELFF.

J is TRBJ2-3 and V is TRBV7-3, with D uncertain. Germline V lookup: CDR1 SGHTA, CDR2 FQGTGA. V gave up 5 bases and J gave up 5 bases, with 11 bases separating them. CDR3 size: 13 residues. DNA for the CDR3: TGTGCCAGCAGCCTGAGAGTTGAAGATACGCAGTATTTT. Protein sequence: CASSLRVEDTQYF.

The chain uses TRBV6-5 and TRBJ1-2; D possibly corresponds to TRBD1 (5 bases). Trimming removed 7 bases at V and 4 bases at J, with 19 bases between. This CDR3 is built from 15 residues. Germline V gene data show CDR1 as MNHEY and CDR2 as SVGAGI. CDR3 DNA sequence: TGTGCCAGCAAACCACGCGGGGGAAGCGGCTATGGCTACACCTTC. It translates to CASKPRGGSGYGYTF.

The rearrangement uses TRBV7-2 and TRBJ1-5, with D uncertain. Germline CDR1 is SGHTA and CDR2 is FQGNSA. The V end was cut by 5 bases, the J end by 7 bases, with 12 bases between. There are 13 residues in the CDR3. The DNA of the CDR3 is TGTGCCAGCAGCACCCCCGGGAGACAGCCCCAGCATTTT. Its translation: CASSTPGRQPQHF.

The chain links TRBV19 to TRBJ1-4; 9 positions match TRBD1. J gave up 8 bases and V 4 bases, and 8 bases lay outside the gene matches. This CDR3 has 15 amino acids. Germline CDR1 and CDR2: LNHDA and SQIVND (reference sequence). The CDR3 here is CASSTPGQGSEKLFF. The CDR3 region has the DNA TGTGCCAGTAGTACCCCGGGACAGGGTTCGGAAAAACTGTTTTTT.

This sequence joins TRBV9 and TRBJ1-1, with 7 bases matching TRBD1. Per the germline V gene, CDR1 is SGDLS and CDR2 is YYNGEE. The CDR3 is made up of 15 amino acids. V was clipped by 0 bases and J by 5 bases; unmatched bases: 7. Here the CDR3 reads CASSVAPDRNTEAFF. The CDR3, as DNA: TGTGCCAGCAGCGTAGCTCCGGACAGGAATACTGAAGCTTTCTTT.

Worth noting for this clone: Other DNA sequences in this specimen translate into the identical CDR3. The rearrangement joins TRBV29-1 to TRBJ2-7, with 11 positions matching TRBD1. The V gene end was trimmed by 4 bases and the J gene end by 4 bases; junction bases not matched to a gene: 3. This CDR3 has 13 amino acids. Germline CDR1 and CDR2: SQVTM and ANQGSEA. CDR3 protein: CSVVGTGGYEQYF. CDR3 DNA sequence: TGCAGCGTTGTGGGGACAGGGGGTTACGAGCAGTACTTC.

The chain is built from TRBV18 and TRBJ1-6, with D hard to call. CDR1 is KGHSH and CDR2 is LQKENI in the germline V gene. The CDR3 is 15 residues long. V was pared by 3 bases and J by 0 bases, with 6 bases between. The chain's CDR3 is CASSPLSSYNSPLHF. The CDR3, as DNA: TGTGCCAGCTCACCGCTGAGCTCCTATAATTCACCCCTCCACTTT.

The chain couples TRBV6-2 or TRBV6-3 to TRBJ2-1; 7 nucleotides line up with TRBD1. Trimming took 2 bases from V and 4 from J; bases not matched to a gene: 11. CDR1 and CDR2 (germline): MNHEY, SVGEGT. The CDR3 totals 17 residues. In DNA, the CDR3 is TGTGCCAGCAGTTACATAACGACAGGGTTAAGGTACAATGAGCAGTTCTTC. This encodes CASSYITTGLRYNEQFF.